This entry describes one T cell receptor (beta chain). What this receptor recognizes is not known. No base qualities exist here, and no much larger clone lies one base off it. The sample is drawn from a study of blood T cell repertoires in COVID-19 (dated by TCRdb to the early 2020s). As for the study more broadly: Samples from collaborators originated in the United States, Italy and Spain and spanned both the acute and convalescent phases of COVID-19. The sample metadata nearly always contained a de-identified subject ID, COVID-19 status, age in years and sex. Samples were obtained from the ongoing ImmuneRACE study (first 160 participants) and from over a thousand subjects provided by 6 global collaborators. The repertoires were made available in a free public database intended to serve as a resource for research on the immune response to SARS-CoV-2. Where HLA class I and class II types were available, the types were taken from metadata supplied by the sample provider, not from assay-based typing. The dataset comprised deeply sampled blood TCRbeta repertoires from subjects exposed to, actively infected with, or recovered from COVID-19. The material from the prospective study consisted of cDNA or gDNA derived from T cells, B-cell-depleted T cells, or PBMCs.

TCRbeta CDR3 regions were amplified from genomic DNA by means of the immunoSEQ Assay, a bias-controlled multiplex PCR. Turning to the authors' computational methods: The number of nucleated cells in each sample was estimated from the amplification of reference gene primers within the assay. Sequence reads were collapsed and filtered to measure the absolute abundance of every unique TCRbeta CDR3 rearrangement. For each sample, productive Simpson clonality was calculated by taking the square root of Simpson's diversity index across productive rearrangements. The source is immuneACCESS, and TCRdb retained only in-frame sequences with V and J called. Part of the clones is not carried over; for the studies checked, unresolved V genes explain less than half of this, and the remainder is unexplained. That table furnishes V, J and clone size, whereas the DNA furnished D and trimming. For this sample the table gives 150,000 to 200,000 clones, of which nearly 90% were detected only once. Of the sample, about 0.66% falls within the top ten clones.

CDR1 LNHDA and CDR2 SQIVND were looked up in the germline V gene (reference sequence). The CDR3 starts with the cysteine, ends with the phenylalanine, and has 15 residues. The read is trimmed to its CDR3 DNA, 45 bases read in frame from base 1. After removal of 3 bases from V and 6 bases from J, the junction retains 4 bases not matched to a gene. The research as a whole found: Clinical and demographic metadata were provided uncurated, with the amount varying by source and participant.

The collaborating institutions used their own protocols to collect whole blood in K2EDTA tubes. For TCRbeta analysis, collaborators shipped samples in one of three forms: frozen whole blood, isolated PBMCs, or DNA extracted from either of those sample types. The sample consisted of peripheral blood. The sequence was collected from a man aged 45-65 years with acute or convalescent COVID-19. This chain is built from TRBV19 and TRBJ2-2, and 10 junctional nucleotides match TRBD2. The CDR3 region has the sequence CASSMSGGAAGELFF. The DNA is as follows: TGTGCCAGTAGTATGAGCGGGGGGGCCGCCGGGGAGCTGTTTTTT.